These 2 T cell receptor beta chains were sequenced from one sample in a study of CD8+CD57+ T cells in acquired aplastic anemia. Genomic DNA served as template for TCR beta VDJ and CDR3 profiling. Each CDR3 protein is one row after TCRdb ran MiXCR on the reads. The table lists under 200,000 distinct CDR3 sequences, 35% to 55% of them singletons. The sample comprised sorted CD4+, CD8+, or CD8+CD57+ T cells (not recorded which) from PBMCs. All receptors derive from a human donor in good health.

The V gene is TRBV10-3, the J gene TRBJ2-7; D may be TRBD1 (6 bases). This CDR3 region has 14 residues. Trimming removed 3 bases at V and 0 bases at J, with 9 bases between. Germline V lookup: CDR1 ENHRY, CDR2 SYGVKD. The chain's CDR3 is CAISEQGSSYEQYF. CDR3 sequence (DNA): TGTGCCATCAGTGAACAGGGCTCCTCCTACGAGCAGTACTTC.

In its sample, this clonotype was seen many times. The rearrangement uses TRBV5-1 and TRBJ1-3; 8 nucleotides align to TRBD1. J was trimmed by 2 bases and V by 2 bases; bases with no gene match: 0. This CDR3 has 14 amino acids. From germline, CDR1 is SGHRS and CDR2 YFSETQ. This CDR3 reads CASSLQGAGNTIYF. The CDR3 nucleotides are TGCGCCAGCAGCTTACAGGGGGCTGGAAACACCATATATTTT.